One sample yielded the 17 T cell receptor beta chains listed below, sequenced in a study of blood T cells in healthy people across ages. Through a sample-barcoded 5' primer and a J-beta primer mix, a second PCR was run for 7 to 11 cycles. MiXCR was run by TCRdb on the 5' RACE reads, yielding one entry per CDR3 protein. The top ten hold under 15% of the sample, which has 1 million to 1.2 million distinct CDR3 sequences, more than 30% seen once. The specimen sequenced was blood. The receptors here all came from a young man in good health.

This chain links TRBV2 with TRBJ1-2; the match to TRBD1 covers 7 bases. CDR1 and CDR2 (germline): SNHLY, FYNNEI. The CDR3 loop spans 13 amino acids. With V trimmed by 7 bases and J by 6 bases, 8 bases remained unmatched. The CDR3 nucleotides are TGTGCCAGCAATCGTGACAGGGACAATGGCTACACCTTC. It yields the protein CASNRDRDNGYTF.

The chain employs TRBV24-1 and TRBJ2-1; D is ambiguous. CDR3 length: 12 residues. The ends were cut back, 9 bases at V and 3 bases at J, with 8 bases in the middle. Per germline, CDR1 KGHDR and CDR2 SFDVKD. The CDR3 region has the DNA TGTGCCACCGGGCGGAACTACAATGAGCAGTTCTTC. This encodes CATGRNYNEQFF.

The chain is built from TRBV28 and TRBJ1-4; maybe TRBD1 (5 bases). With 5 bases removed from V and 10 bases from J, the gap between germline ends came to 17 bases. Per germline, CDR1 MDHEN and CDR2 SYDVKM. CDR3 size: 14 residues. The CDR3 DNA sequence: TGTGCCAGCAGTCCAGGGTTCGGAATGGGAAAACTGTTTTTT. It yields the protein CASSPGFGMGKLFF.

This clonotype was detected only a few times. This rearrangement joins TRBV5-1 to TRBJ2-1; TRBD1 aligns across 7 bases. Germline V gene sequence: CDR1 SGHRS, CDR2 YFSETQ. V lost 3 bases to trimming and J lost 6 bases; unmatched junction nucleotides: 12. The CDR3 extends over 16 amino acids. CDR3 sequence (DNA): TGCGCCAGCAGCTCGACCGGCAGGGGGTTAAGCAATGAGCAGTTCTTC. Translation: CASSSTGRGLSNEQFF. Full variable domain (rest looked up from reference TRBV5-1 and TRBJ2-1): KAGVTQTPRYLIKTRGQQVTLSCSPISGHRSVSWYQQTPGQGLQFLFEYFSETQRNKGNFPGRFSGRQFSNSRSEMNVSTLELGDSALYLCASSSTGRGLSNEQFFGPGTRLTVL.

This clonotype has just a few counts. The CDR3 loop is CSVEAWTTSGGARADTQYF. CDR3 sequence (DNA): TGCAGCGTTGAAGCTTGGACTACTAGCGGGGGGGCCCGGGCAGATACGCAGTATTTT. V gene TRBV29-1 combines with J gene TRBJ2-3; 13 positions match TRBD2. Looked up from germline, CDR1 is SQVTM and CDR2 is ANQGSEA. Trimming took 1 base from V and 4 from J; bases not matched to a gene: 14. The CDR3 has 19 residues.

The J gene is TRBJ1-5, the V gene TRBV27, with D possibly being TRBD1 (6 bases). With 6 bases removed from V and 2 bases from J, the gap between germline ends came to 14 bases. CDR3 size: 15 residues. CDR1 is MNHEY and CDR2 is SMNVEV in the germline V gene (reference sequence). This chain's CDR3 is CASSPRAGGNQPQHF. CDR3 bases: TGTGCCAGCAGCCCTAGGGCAGGGGGCAATCAGCCCCAGCATTTT.

This clonotype was detected many times. CDR3 sequence reads: CASSLQPTGDADTQYF. The CDR3, as DNA: TGCGCCAGCAGCTTGCAACCGACAGGGGATGCAGATACGCAGTATTTT. The V call is TRBV5-1, the J call TRBJ2-3, with 8 bases identical to TRBD1. The V gene's germline CDR1 is SGHRS and CDR2 YFSETQ. CDR3 size: 16 residues. The V segment lost 1 base and the J segment 4 bases; nucleotides outside the gene matches: 8.

This clonotype was counted between two and nine times. CDR3 region: CASSPIAAPYEQYF. The DNA of the CDR3 is TGTGCCAGCAGCCCGATAGCGGCGCCCTACGAGCAGTACTTC. The chain combines TRBV3-1 with TRBJ2-7, with D possibly matching TRBD2 (6 bases). The CDR3 is made up of 14 amino acids. Germline CDR1 reads LGHDT; CDR2 reads YNNKEL (reference sequence). The V and J ends lost 4 bases and 2 bases respectively, with 12 bases between them.

The rearrangement uses TRBV29-1 and TRBJ2-3, with D unresolved. CDR1 is SQVTM and CDR2 is ANQGSEA in the germline V gene. V gave up 2 bases and J gave up 0 bases, with 15 bases separating them. The CDR3 spans 16 residues. CDR3 region: CSVEPLGLASTDTQYF. For the CDR3, the DNA is TGCAGCGTTGAACCTCTCGGGCTTGCTAGCACAGATACGCAGTATTTT.

V usage is TRBV9 and J usage is TRBJ2-5; 9 nucleotides match TRBD1. The J call may be mistaken, given a closer DNA end match to TRBJ2-4. The length of the CDR3 is 16 residues. Per the germline V gene, CDR1 is SGDLS and CDR2 is YYNGEE. The CDR3 reads CASSVSTGGVKNIQYF. The CDR3 coding sequence is TGTGCCAGCAGCGTTTCGACAGGGGGTGTCAAAAACATTCAGTACTTC.

V and J are TRBV9 and TRBJ2-3; weak D call: TRBD2 (6 bases). CDR3 length: 16 residues. V shed 3 bases and J shed 6 bases, with 20 bases lying between them. Germline V lookup: CDR1 SGDLS, CDR2 YYNGEE. The CDR3 spells CASSAPLDPSGDTQYF. In DNA, the CDR3 is TGTGCCAGCAGCGCCCCACTAGATCCCAGCGGGGATACGCAGTATTTT.

This rearrangement joins TRBV19 to TRBJ2-4, with a possible D match to TRBD2 (5 bases). CDR1 LNHDA and CDR2 SQIVND come from the germline V gene (reference sequence). The CDR3 extends over 17 amino acids. V shed 0 bases and J shed 9 bases, with 21 bases lying between them. The chain's CDR3 is CASSIDGVGLSRGIQYF. The CDR3 DNA reads as TGTGCCAGTAGTATAGATGGGGTCGGATTAAGCCGGGGCATTCAGTACTTC. The full variable domain, completed using reference TRBV19 and TRBJ2-4, is DGGITQSPKYLFRKEGQNVTLSCEQNLNHDAMYWYRQDPGQGLRLIYYSQIVNDFQKGDIAEGYSVSREKKESFPLTVTSAQKNPTAFYLCASSIDGVGLSRGIQYFGAGTRLSVL.

This clonotype was detected only a few times. The gene calls are TRBV9 and TRBJ2-5; D is undetermined. V shed 0 bases and J shed 1 base, with 10 bases lying between them. The CDR3 is 15 amino acids. CDR1 SGDLS and CDR2 YYNGEE come from the germline V gene. The CDR3, as DNA: TGTGCCAGCAGCGTAGGGTCGACCACCCAAGAGACCCAGTACTTC. This sequence encodes CASSVGSTTQETQYF.

The V and J genes are TRBV20-1 and TRBJ2-5; no reliable D call. CDR3 length: 12 residues. Germline CDR1 reads DFQATT; CDR2 reads SNEGSKA (reference sequence). The V end lost 1 base, the J end lost 3 bases, and 6 bases lay between the germline ends. In DNA form, the CDR3 reads TGCAGTGCTAGAGGAGCTGAAGAGACCCAGTACTTC. Translated, it gives CSARGAEETQYF.

V gene TRBV20-1 combines with J gene TRBJ1-5; D is unresolved. The germline CDR1 and CDR2 sequences are DFQATT and SNEGSKA (reference sequence). This CDR3 is 13 amino acids long. Trimming removed 0 bases from V and 1 base from J, with 4 bases in between. Here the CDR3 DNA reads TGCAGTGCTAGAGATAAGAGCAATCAGCCCCAGCATTTT. This gives the protein CSARDKSNQPQHF.

At least ten counts were recorded for this clonotype. This rearrangement joins TRBV4-1 to TRBJ2-6; D is perhaps TRBD1 (6 bases). The CDR3 runs 19 residues. With 3 bases removed from V and 1 base from J, the gap between germline ends came to 19 bases. Per the germline V gene, CDR1 is MGHRA and CDR2 is YSYEKL. CDR3 in amino acids: CASSQLTGKLFSGANVLTF. CDR3 coding DNA: TGCGCCAGCAGCCAGCTAACAGGGAAGTTATTTTCTGGGGCCAACGTCCTGACTTTC.

This clonotype was seen ten or more times. The J gene is TRBJ2-7, the V gene TRBV10-3, with TRBD1 matching over 7 bases. The CDR3 sequence is 15 residues long. CDR1 is ENHRY, CDR2 SYGVKD, per germline. V was clipped by 2 bases and J by 2 bases; unmatched bases: 6. The CDR3: CAISEGTVLTYEQYF. For the CDR3, the DNA is TGTGCCATCAGTGAGGGGACAGTTCTCACCTACGAGCAGTACTTC.